These 7 T cell receptor beta chains originate from one sample sequenced in a study of shared clonotypes between healthy human individuals. CD8 cells classed as naive were CD45RO-negative and positively selected for CCR7, excluding terminally differentiated effector memory CD45RA+ cells. Clones were sequenced by immunoSEQ multiplex PCR, and TCRdb holds only the in-frame ones, with some missing. The repertoire holds more than 600,000 clones, with 92% as singletons. Material for sequencing was naive CD8+ T cells sorted from blood. These receptors all come from a man aged 25 to 40 in good health.

This sequence joins TRBV1 and TRBJ1-2; the D call in the table, TRBD1, was not verified against the DNA. TRBV1 is annotated as a pseudogene. The CDR3 sequence is 13 residues long. Here the CDR3 reads CTSSQGAILGYTF. The CDR3 coding sequence is TGCACCAGCAGCCAAGGGGCCATCTTGGGCTACACCTTC.

The V and J genes are TRBV7-9 and TRBJ2-7; no firm D call. Looked up from germline, CDR1 is SEHNR and CDR2 is FQNEAQ (reference sequence). The CDR3 is 12 residues long. V lost 5 bases to trimming and J lost 3 bases, with 8 bases between them. CDR3 coding DNA: TGTGCCAGCAGCAACTCGTACTACGAGCAGTACTTC. Protein: CASSNSYYEQYF. The full variable domain, with the rest looked up from reference TRBV7-9 and TRBJ2-7, is DTGVSQNPRHKITKRGQNVTFRCDPISEHNRLYWYRQTLGQGPEFLTYFQNEAQLEKSRLLSDRFSAERPKGSFSTLEIQRTEQGDSAMYLCASSNSYYEQYFGPGTRLTVT.

The chain uses TRBV4-3 and TRBJ2-7; no clear D. The ends were cut back, 0 bases at V and 4 bases at J, with 13 bases in the middle. The germline CDR1 and CDR2 sequences are LGHNA and YSLEER. The CDR3 spans 15 residues. The CDR3 nucleotides are TGCGCCAGCAGCCAAGAGGTCCTTATAGATTACGAGCAGTACTTC. It encodes CASSQEVLIDYEQYF.

The rearrangement links TRBV29-1 to TRBJ2-7; 11 nucleotides align to TRBD1. CDR3 length: 14 residues. Germline loops: CDR1 SQVTM, CDR2 ANQGSEA. Trimming cost V 3 bases and J 9 bases; bases outside gene matches: 10. The DNA of the CDR3 is TGCAGCGTTGATCTCGGACAGGGGGCCTTAGTGCAGTACTTC. It translates to CSVDLGQGALVQYF.

The chain carries TRBV7-9 and TRBJ2-7; D call uncertain. The V end lost 8 bases, the J end lost 4 bases, and 9 bases lay between the germline ends. The CDR3 runs 11 residues. Germline V lookup: CDR1 SEHNR, CDR2 FQNEAQ (reference sequence). The CDR3: CASGITYEQYF. DNA for the CDR3: TGTGCCAGCGGAATAACATACGAGCAGTACTTC.

The CDR3 loop reads CASSVTSGLDTQYF. In DNA form, the CDR3 reads TGTGCCAGCAGCGTGACTAGCGGGTTAGATACGCAGTATTTT. The V and J genes are TRBV7-3 and TRBJ2-3; 10 bases agree with TRBD2. The CDR3 consists of 14 residues. J gave up 5 bases and V 5 bases, and 4 bases lay outside the gene matches. The germline CDR1 and CDR2 sequences are SGHTA and FQGTGA. The full variable domain, completed using reference TRBV7-3 and TRBJ2-3, is GAGVSQTPSNKVTEKGKYVELRCDPISGHTALYWYRQSLGQGPEFLIYFQGTGAADDSGLPNDRFFAVRPEGSVSTLKIQRTERGDSAVYLCASSVTSGLDTQYFGPGTRLTVL.

The chain carries TRBV4-1 and TRBJ2-1; 10 bases agree with TRBD2. Trimming cost V 0 bases and J 8 bases; bases outside gene matches: 4. The CDR3 has 15 residues. Germline CDR1 MGHRA, CDR2 YSYEKL. CDR3 amino acids: CASSQEWLAGDEQFF. The CDR3 DNA reads as TGCGCCAGCAGCCAAGAATGGCTAGCGGGAGATGAGCAGTTCTTC.